This section outlines one T cell receptor beta chain sequence together with its context. The antigen is undetermined. The PCR used 60 Vbeta and 13 Jbeta primers. Per the study methods: Later work found about 80 million unique TCR beta chains, with roughly 11 million shared. Data came from immunoSEQ multiplex PCR; TCRdb stores just in-frame clones and leaves some out. D and trimming come from the DNA, and the V and J calls and clone size come from that table. The data hold fewer than 85,000 clones, with around 78% observed a single time. The data originate from a study of cytomegalovirus exposure and HLA in healthy donors. Germline V lookup: CDR1 SQVTM, CDR2 ANQGSEA. The CDR3 runs to 14 residues. Findings and caveats of the study: High sensitivity and specificity were reportedly achieved when the classifier diagnosed cytomegalovirus status. Highest at DRB1 and lowest at HLA-C, TCR association rates differed among HLA loci in a later analysis. In an earlier analysis, most TCR beta V segments were productive about 87% or about 30% of the time.

The receptor's source is a man in his forties or fifties in good health and CMV-seronegative. The chain employs TRBV29-1 and TRBJ2-5, with a weak D call TRBD2 (6 bases). The closer fit of TRBJ2-7 to the DNA end suggests the J call may be wrong. The sequencing sample was made of PBMCs. CDR3 in DNA: TGCAGCGTTGAAGAGGGAGGTCTATCCTACGAGCAGTACTTC. As protein: CSVEEGGLSYEQYF.